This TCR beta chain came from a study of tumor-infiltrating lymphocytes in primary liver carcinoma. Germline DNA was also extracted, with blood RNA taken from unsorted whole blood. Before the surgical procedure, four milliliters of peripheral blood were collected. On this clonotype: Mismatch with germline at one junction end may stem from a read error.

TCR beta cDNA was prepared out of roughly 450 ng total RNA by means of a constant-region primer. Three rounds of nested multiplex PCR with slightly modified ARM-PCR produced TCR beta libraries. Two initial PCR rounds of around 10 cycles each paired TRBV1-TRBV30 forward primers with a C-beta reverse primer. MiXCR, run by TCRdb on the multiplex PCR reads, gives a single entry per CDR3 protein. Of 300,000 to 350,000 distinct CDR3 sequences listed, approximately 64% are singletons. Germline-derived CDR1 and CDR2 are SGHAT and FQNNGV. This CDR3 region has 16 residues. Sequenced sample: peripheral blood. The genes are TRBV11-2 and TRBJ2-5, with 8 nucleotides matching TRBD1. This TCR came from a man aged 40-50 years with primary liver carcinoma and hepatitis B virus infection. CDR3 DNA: TGTGCCGGCAGCCCACGGACAGGGTCATACCAAGAGACCCAGTACTTC. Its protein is CAGSPRTGSYQETQYF.